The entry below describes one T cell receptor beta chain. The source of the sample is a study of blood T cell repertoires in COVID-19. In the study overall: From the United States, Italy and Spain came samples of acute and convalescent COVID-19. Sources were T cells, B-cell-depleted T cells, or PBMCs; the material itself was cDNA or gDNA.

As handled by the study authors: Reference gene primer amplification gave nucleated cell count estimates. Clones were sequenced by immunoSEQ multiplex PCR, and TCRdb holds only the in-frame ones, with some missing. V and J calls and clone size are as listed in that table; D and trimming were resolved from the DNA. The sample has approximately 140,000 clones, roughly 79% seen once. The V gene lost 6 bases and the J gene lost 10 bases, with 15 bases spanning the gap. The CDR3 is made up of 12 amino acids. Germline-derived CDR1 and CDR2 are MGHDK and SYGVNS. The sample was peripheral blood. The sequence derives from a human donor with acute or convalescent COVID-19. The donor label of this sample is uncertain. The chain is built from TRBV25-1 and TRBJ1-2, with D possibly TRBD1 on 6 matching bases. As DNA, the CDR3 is TGTGCCAGCAGCTCCCAGGGGATAGACTACACCTTC. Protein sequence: CASSSQGIDYTF.